Shown below are 30 T cell receptor beta chains from a single sample sequenced in a study of cytomegalovirus exposure and HLA in healthy donors. With 60 Vbeta and 13 Jbeta primers, the PCR was carried out. Assay: immunoSEQ multiplex PCR; the TCRdb copy retains only in-frame clones and omits some. The sample shows 140,000 or so clones, less than 85% of them seen only once. The sequencing input was PBMCs. The receptors come from a man younger than 35 in good health and CMV-seropositive.

The V call is TRBV19, the J call TRBJ2-7, with D tentatively TRBD1 (6 bases). This CDR3 spans 15 amino acids. Germline CDR1 is LNHDA and CDR2 is SQIVND (reference sequence). Trimming stripped 3 bases from V and 0 bases from J, with 12 bases between. CDR3 DNA sequence: TGTGCCAGTAGTATGGAAGCAGGGGCCTCCTACGAGCAGTACTTC. Its translation: CASSMEAGASYEQYF. The whole variable domain, remainder taken from reference TRBV19 and TRBJ2-7, is DGGITQSPKYLFRKEGQNVTLSCEQNLNHDAMYWYRQDPGQGLRLIYYSQIVNDFQKGDIAEGYSVSREKKESFPLTVTSAQKNPTAFYLCASSMEAGASYEQYFGPGTRLTVT.

This clone was observed a handful of times. The chain uses TRBV9 and TRBJ2-7; TRBD1 agrees at 8 bases. CDR1 and CDR2 from the germline V gene are SGDLS and YYNGEE. After removal of 4 bases from V and 1 base from J, the junction contained 7 bases not matched to a gene. There are 15 residues in the CDR3. The CDR3 loop is CASSSGTGFSYEQYF. In nucleotides, the CDR3 is TGTGCCAGCAGCTCCGGGACAGGCTTTTCCTACGAGCAGTACTTC. Together with reference TRBV9 and TRBJ2-7, the CDR3 gives the full variable domain: DSGVTQTPKHLITATGQRVTLRCSPRSGDLSVYWYQQSLDQGLQFLIQYYNGEERAKGNILERFSAQQFPDLHSELNLSSLELGDSALYFCASSSGTGFSYEQYFGPGTRLTVT.

This clone appeared a single time. The chain joins TRBV7-9 to TRBJ1-6, with 11 bases aligning to TRBD1. The CDR3 runs 15 residues. CDR1 is SEHNR and CDR2 is FQNEAQ in the germline V gene (reference sequence). V dropped 4 bases and J dropped 10; count of bases not matched to a gene: 6. The CDR3 is CASSSGQGARSPLHF. The CDR3 DNA is TGTGCCAGCAGCTCCGGACAGGGGGCTCGATCACCCCTCCACTTT.

CDR3 coding DNA: TGTGCCAGCAGCTTCCCCCCAGACTCCTTAAACACCATATATTTT. As protein: CASSFPPDSLNTIYF. The chain recombines TRBV13 with TRBJ1-3; D remains unclear. The CDR3 sequence is 15 residues long. V lost 3 bases and J lost 6, with 15 bases in between. The germline gives CDR1 PRHDT, CDR2 FYEKMQ (reference sequence).

The chain links TRBV19 to TRBJ2-6, with D possibly being TRBD1 (5 bases). This CDR3 region has 16 residues. Germline CDR1 is LNHDA and CDR2 is SQIVND (reference sequence). V was pared by 3 bases and J by 2 bases, with 11 bases between. Written as DNA, the CDR3 is TGTGCCAGTAGTATCCCCACAGGAGCTGGGGCCAACGTCCTGACTTTC. This sequence encodes CASSIPTGAGANVLTF.

This clone has just a few counts. The CDR3 DNA is TGTGCCAGCAGCTTACTGTGGGGGGACAATGAGCAGTTCTTC. It specifies CASSLLWGDNEQFF. The V call is TRBV7-6, the J call TRBJ2-1, with D perhaps matching TRBD2 (6 bases). The CDR3 spans 14 residues. V was cut by 2 bases and J by 5 bases, with 10 bases left in between. Per germline, CDR1 SGHVS and CDR2 FNYEAQ.

This chain joins TRBV5-6 and TRBJ2-4, with 7 bases lining up with TRBD1. The germline gives CDR1 SGHDT, CDR2 YYEEEE. Trimming at V came to 2 bases and at J to 6 bases, leaving 8 bases not matched to a gene. The CDR3 length is 15 residues. The CDR3 is CASSFWTGQTNIQYF. Written as DNA, the CDR3 is TGTGCCAGCAGCTTCTGGACAGGTCAGACAAACATTCAGTACTTC.

The chain has TRBV4-3 and TRBJ2-7, with 7 bases aligning to TRBD2. Germline values: CDR1 LGHNA, CDR2 YSLEER. V lost 0 bases, J lost 2 bases, and 4 bases stayed unmatched. The CDR3 extends over 15 amino acids. CDR3 nucleotide sequence: TGCGCCAGCAGCCAAGAGCGGAGCGGGACCTACGAGCAGTACTTC. Its translation: CASSQERSGTYEQYF.

This sequence joins TRBV7-2 and TRBJ1-5; 9 bases fit TRBD1. Germline V gives CDR1 SGHTA, CDR2 FQGNSA. The CDR3 runs 15 residues. V shed 5 bases, J shed 4 bases, and the junction held 6 bases outside the gene matches. The chain's CDR3 is CASSTRTGENQPQHF. The CDR3 DNA reads as TGTGCCAGCAGCACACGGACAGGGGAGAATCAGCCCCAGCATTTT.

This clone occurred once. V and J are TRBV5-4 and TRBJ1-6; tentatively, D is TRBD1 (5 bases). The CDR3 loop spans 15 amino acids. Germline CDR1 is SGHNT and CDR2 is YYREEE (reference sequence). Deletions cut 0 bases from V and 7 bases from J, with 11 bases between. CDR3 residues: CASSLARAGNSPLHF. CDR3 in DNA: TGTGCCAGCAGCTTGGCCAGGGCTGGCAATTCACCCCTCCACTTT.

The chain has TRBV29-1 and TRBJ1-2, with D possibly being TRBD1 (5 bases). Trimming left V 6 bases short and J 8 bases short, with 13 bases between. The CDR3 is made up of 11 amino acids. Per germline, CDR1 SQVTM and CDR2 ANQGSEA. CDR3 sequence reads: CSVDSSLGYTF. As DNA, the CDR3 is TGCAGCGTCGACAGTTCTCTGGGCTACACCTTC. Full variable domain (rest looked up from reference TRBV29-1 and TRBJ1-2): SAVISQKPSRDICQRGTSLTIQCQVDSQVTMMFWYRQQPGQSLTLIATANQGSEATYESGFVIDKFPISRPNLTFSTLTVSNMSPEDSSIYLCSVDSSLGYTFGSGTRLTVV.

The CDR3 DNA reads TGTGCCAGCAGCTTAGTTAGCGGGAGGGCCAACACAGATACGCAGTATTTT. As protein: CASSLVSGRANTDTQYF. This chain connects TRBV7-2 to TRBJ2-3; TRBD2 matches 11 bases. This CDR3 is built from 17 residues. Germline lookup yields CDR1 SGHTA and CDR2 FQGNSA. J was trimmed by 2 bases and V by 1 base; bases with no gene match: 5.

This chain links TRBV28 with TRBJ2-5; 7 nucleotides match TRBD1. The length of the CDR3 is 13 residues. V lost 8 bases, J lost 0 bases, and 3 bases stayed unmatched. Germline loops: CDR1 MDHEN, CDR2 SYDVKM. For the CDR3, the DNA is TGTGCCAGCCTACAGGGGTACCAAGAGACCCAGTACTTC. Residues: CASLQGYQETQYF.

The chain has TRBV19 and TRBJ1-6, with D possibly TRBD1 on 5 matching bases. CDR3 length: 14 residues. Trimming left V 11 bases short and J 5 bases short, with 16 bases between. Germline V gene data show CDR1 as LNHDA and CDR2 as SQIVND (reference sequence). CDR3 amino acids: CASQGDRDNSPLHF. The CDR3 DNA follows: TGTGCCTCCCAAGGAGACAGAGATAATTCACCCCTCCACTTT.

As to this clone: The sample holds other DNA sequences that translate to the same CDR3. The chain links TRBV5-1 to TRBJ2-7; the match to TRBD1 covers 10 bases. CDR1 is SGHRS and CDR2 is YFSETQ in the germline V gene. There are 14 residues in the CDR3. J was trimmed by 6 bases and V by 0 bases; bases with no gene match: 3. CDR3 bases: TGCGCCAGCAGCTTGGCGGGACAGGGGCTCGAGCAGTACTTC. This encodes CASSLAGQGLEQYF.

The chain uses TRBV27 and TRBJ1-2, with D possibly being TRBD1 (5 bases). The germline V gene has CDR1 MNHEY and CDR2 SMNVEV (reference sequence). V lost 7 bases, J lost 2 bases, and 11 bases lay in between. CDR3 length equals 13 residues. DNA of the CDR3: TGTGCCAGCACGGCCGGGGGGAACTATGGCTACACCTTC. It translates to CASTAGGNYGYTF.

The chain is built from TRBV4-3 and TRBJ1-2, with D tentatively TRBD1 (6 bases). The V gene lost 4 bases and the J gene lost 2 bases, with 8 bases spanning the gap. Germline loops: CDR1 LGHNA, CDR2 YSLEER. The CDR3 runs 13 residues. The CDR3 sequence: CASSPTGNYGYTF. In DNA form, the CDR3 reads TGCGCCAGCAGCCCGACAGGCAACTATGGCTACACCTTC.

The chain has TRBV4-2 and TRBJ2-7; the D gene is possibly TRBD2 (6 bases). Germline CDR1 LGHNA, CDR2 YNFKEQ. This CDR3 has 16 residues. Trimming stripped 1 base from V and 3 bases from J, with 16 bases between. The CDR3 reads CASSQAIGSGIYEQYF. The CDR3 DNA is TGTGCCAGCAGCCAAGCGATAGGTAGCGGAATCTACGAGCAGTACTTC.

The rearrangement joins TRBV19 to TRBJ2-3; a possible D gene is TRBD1 (6 bases). V was clipped by 3 bases and J by 2 bases, with 9 bases between them. From germline, CDR1 is LNHDA and CDR2 SQIVND (reference sequence). The CDR3 is 14 amino acids. The CDR3 reads CASSIGGLTDTQYF. CDR3 DNA: TGTGCCAGTAGTATTGGGGGCCTCACAGATACGCAGTATTTT.

The chain recombines TRBV6-1 with TRBJ1-5; 10 positions agree with TRBD1. The CDR3 is made up of 13 amino acids. The V and J ends lost 8 bases and 6 bases, in that order; junction bases with no gene match: 4. Per the germline V gene, CDR1 is MNHNS and CDR2 is SASEGT. The CDR3 here is CASDRGPGQPQHF. The CDR3 nucleotides are TGTGCCAGCGACAGGGGGCCCGGTCAGCCCCAGCATTTT.

V usage is TRBV5-7 and J usage is TRBJ1-1; D is unclear. TRBV5-7 belongs to the ORF category, with a function that is uncertain. The CDR3 sequence is 13 residues long. V gave up 0 bases and J gave up 4 bases, with 7 bases separating them. For the CDR3, the DNA is TGTGCCAGCAGCTTGGTCATTCCCACTGAAGCTTTCTTT. Protein: CASSLVIPTEAFF.

J is TRBJ2-7 and V is TRBV6-5; perhaps TRBD1 as D (5 bases). V shed 2 bases and J shed 3 bases, with 17 bases lying between them. In germline, CDR1 is MNHEY, CDR2 SVGAGI. The CDR3 runs 16 residues. As DNA, the CDR3 is TGTGCCAGCAGTTACCAAGGGGCTTACAGCCACTACGAGCAGTACTTC. The encoded protein is CASSYQGAYSHYEQYF.

The genes are TRBV7-2 and TRBJ2-5; possible D gene TRBD1, 5 bases. Germline loops: CDR1 SGHTA, CDR2 FQGNSA. The V end lost 7 bases, the J end lost 2 bases, and 17 bases lay between the germline ends. The CDR3 is 15 amino acids. The DNA for the CDR3 is TGTGCCAGCACCTTCCTAGACAGACTTCAAGAGACCCAGTACTTC. Its translation: CASTFLDRLQETQYF.

The chain joins TRBV7-8 to TRBJ1-5; no clear D gene. The germline CDR1 and CDR2 sequences are SGHVS and FQNEAQ. This CDR3 has 18 amino acids. The V end was cut by 3 bases, the J end by 1 base, with 19 bases between. The CDR3 region is CASSLTGALLGSNQPQHF. CDR3 DNA sequence: TGTGCCAGCAGCTTGACGGGAGCCCTCTTAGGAAGCAATCAGCCCCAGCATTTT.

The J gene is TRBJ1-3, the V gene TRBV11-2, with D perhaps matching TRBD1 (5 bases). Germline CDR1 is SGHAT and CDR2 is FQNNGV. The CDR3 runs to 15 residues. V shed 6 bases and J shed 0 bases, with 12 bases lying between them. The CDR3 region is CASSGGSFSGNTIYF. In nucleotides, the CDR3 is TGTGCCAGCAGTGGGGGGTCTTTCTCTGGAAACACCATATATTTT.

The chain is built from TRBV19 and TRBJ2-3, with 7 bases identical to TRBD2. Trimming took 5 bases from V and 1 from J; bases not matched to a gene: 9. Germline V gene sequence: CDR1 LNHDA, CDR2 SQIVND (reference sequence). The CDR3 contains 16 residues. CDR3 in amino acids: CASSFQEAGGTDTQYF. The CDR3 bases are TGTGCCAGTAGTTTCCAGGAGGCGGGAGGCACAGATACGCAGTATTTT.

The chain recombines TRBV5-6 with TRBJ1-4; a possible D gene is TRBD1 (5 bases). Trimming removed 3 bases at V and 8 bases at J, with 17 bases between. The V gene's germline CDR1 is SGHDT and CDR2 YYEEEE. This CDR3 is 15 amino acids long. The DNA for the CDR3 is TGTGCCAGCAGCTCTTCCCGGGGGAGCGCGGAAAAACTGTTTTTT. Protein sequence: CASSSSRGSAEKLFF.

The rearrangement joins TRBV19 to TRBJ1-3; D remains unclear. The length of the CDR3 is 14 residues. Germline lookup yields CDR1 LNHDA and CDR2 SQIVND (reference sequence). The V end lost 6 bases, the J end lost 0 bases, and 9 bases lay between the germline ends. In DNA, the CDR3 is TGTGCCAGTAGCGAGGAATTCTCTGGAAACACCATATATTTT. It codes for CASSEEFSGNTIYF. Looking up the rest from reference TRBV19 and TRBJ1-3 gives the full variable domain: DGGITQSPKYLFRKEGQNVTLSCEQNLNHDAMYWYRQDPGQGLRLIYYSQIVNDFQKGDIAEGYSVSREKKESFPLTVTSAQKNPTAFYLCASSEEFSGNTIYFGEGSWLTVV.

The chain uses TRBV25-1 and TRBJ1-2; the D gene is possibly TRBD1 (5 bases). CDR3 size: 16 residues. V was clipped by 3 bases and J by 4 bases, with 18 bases between them. The germline gives CDR1 MGHDK, CDR2 SYGVNS. The chain's CDR3 is CASSDAGNGGIYGYTF. Here the CDR3 DNA reads TGTGCCAGCAGTGATGCTGGGAATGGGGGGATCTATGGCTACACCTTC.

V is TRBV2 and J is TRBJ1-2; 10 positions agree with TRBD1. The germline V gene has CDR1 SNHLY and CDR2 FYNNEI. Losses at the gene ends were 1 base for V and 7 bases for J; bases not matched to a gene: 6. The CDR3 runs 15 residues. DNA for the CDR3: TGTGCCAGCAGTGAAGAAGACAGGGGGCAGGTTGGCTACACCTTC. This translates into CASSEEDRGQVGYTF.